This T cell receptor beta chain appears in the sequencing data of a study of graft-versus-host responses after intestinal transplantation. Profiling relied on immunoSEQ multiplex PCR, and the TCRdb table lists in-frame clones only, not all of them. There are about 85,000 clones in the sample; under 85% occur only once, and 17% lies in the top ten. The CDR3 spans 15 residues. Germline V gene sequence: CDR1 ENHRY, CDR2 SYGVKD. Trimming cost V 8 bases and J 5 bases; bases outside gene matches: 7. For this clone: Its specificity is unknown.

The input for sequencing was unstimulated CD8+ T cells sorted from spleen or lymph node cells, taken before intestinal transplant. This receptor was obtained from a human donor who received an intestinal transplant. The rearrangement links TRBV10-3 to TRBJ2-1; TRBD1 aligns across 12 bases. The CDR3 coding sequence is TGTGCCATCCTTGAGGGGGACAGGGGGCACAATGAGCAGTTCTTC. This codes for CAILEGDRGHNEQFF.